A single sample is the source of the 27 T cell receptor beta chains below, sequenced in a study of blood T cells in healthy people across ages. Next came a second PCR, run for about 6 to 11 cycles, which used a sample-barcoded 5' primer along with a J-beta primer mix. MiXCR was run by TCRdb on the 5' RACE reads, yielding one entry per CDR3 protein. The sample lists about 400,000 distinct CDR3 sequences; 52% were seen once. Sequencing input: blood. The receptors come from a man between 60 and 70 years old in good health.

V is TRBV7-2 and J is TRBJ2-3; D not resolved. The V gene's germline CDR1 is SGHTA and CDR2 FQGNSA. This CDR3 has 12 residues. V was pared by 5 bases and J by 6 bases, with 9 bases between. The CDR3 DNA is TGTGCCAGCAGCCCCGCGCCGGATACGCAGTATTTT. Translation: CASSPAPDTQYF.

V usage is TRBV28 and J usage is TRBJ1-5; a possible D gene is TRBD1 (5 bases). Germline CDR1 reads MDHEN; CDR2 reads SYDVKM. Trimming cost V 3 bases and J 5 bases, with 23 bases left between them. This CDR3 comprises 18 residues. Written as DNA, the CDR3 is TGTGCCAGCAGTTTGCCGTCCGGATTAGGTCAGGGATATCAGCCCCAGCATTTT. Residues: CASSLPSGLGQGYQPQHF.

Only a few counts were recorded for this clonotype. This chain joins TRBV29-1 and TRBJ2-1; TRBD2 matches at 9 bases. CDR1 is SQVTM and CDR2 is ANQGSEA in the germline V gene. This CDR3 has 14 residues. J lost 3 bases, V lost 7 bases, and 7 bases had no gene match. This chain's CDR3 is CSARGAGGYNEQFF. DNA for the CDR3: TGCAGCGCGCGGGGAGCGGGAGGCTACAATGAGCAGTTCTTC.

This chain connects TRBV28 to TRBJ1-2; D is unclear. V shed 6 bases and J shed 2 bases, with 7 bases lying between them. This CDR3 comprises 12 residues. The V gene's germline CDR1 is MDHEN and CDR2 SYDVKM. DNA of the CDR3: TGTGCCAGCAGCACCTTCAACTATGGCTACACCTTC. This codes for CASSTFNYGYTF.

The chain links TRBV6-2 or TRBV6-3 to TRBJ2-6; TRBD1 matches at 8 bases. The CDR3 is 18 residues long. Unmatched junction bases numbered 9, after V lost 5 bases and J lost 0 bases. Germline V gene data show CDR1 as MNHEY and CDR2 as SVGEGT. In nucleotides, the CDR3 is TGTGCCAGCAGTGGGTCGACAGGGGCCGTCTCTGGGGCCAACGTCCTGACTTTC. Amino acid sequence: CASSGSTGAVSGANVLTF.

The J gene is TRBJ2-3, the V gene TRBV18; 11 nucleotides agree with TRBD2. The V segment lost 3 bases and the J segment 2 bases; nucleotides outside the gene matches: 4. The germline CDR1 and CDR2 sequences are KGHSH and LQKENI. The CDR3 runs to 16 residues. In DNA form, the CDR3 reads TGTGCCAGCTCACCTCTAGCGGGGGGCACCACAGATACGCAGTATTTT. This translates into CASSPLAGGTTDTQYF.

This clonotype has only one observation. J is TRBJ2-1 and V is TRBV5-1, with TRBD2 matching 9 bases. Unmatched junction bases numbered 18, after V lost 1 base and J lost 7 bases. This CDR3 is 19 amino acids long. The germline V gene has CDR1 SGHRS and CDR2 YFSETQ. CDR3 nucleotides: TGCGCCAGCAGCTTGTCGTCATTTGCCGTGGCTAGCGGGACTAATGAGCAGTTCTTC. Protein sequence: CASSLSSFAVASGTNEQFF. Full variable domain (rest looked up from reference TRBV5-1 and TRBJ2-1): KAGVTQTPRYLIKTRGQQVTLSCSPISGHRSVSWYQQTPGQGLQFLFEYFSETQRNKGNFPGRFSGRQFSNSRSEMNVSTLELGDSALYLCASSLSSFAVASGTNEQFFGPGTRLTVL.

The rearrangement links TRBV29-1 to TRBJ2-7; D gene ambiguous. Germline V gene sequence: CDR1 SQVTM, CDR2 ANQGSEA. The CDR3 runs to 11 residues. CDR3 DNA sequence: TGCAGTGTCCGAGACCGGTACGAGCAGTACTTC. It yields the protein CSVRDRYEQYF.

Points on this clonotype: One end of the junction varies from germline; a read error may be responsible. This chain uses TRBV20-1 with TRBJ2-1; 10 positions agree with TRBD2. The CDR3 consists of 16 residues. CDR1 DFQATT and CDR2 SNEGSKA come from the germline V gene (reference sequence). In nucleotides, the CDR3 is TGCAGTGCCAGAGCGAGGAGCGGGGGGGCCCCCCATGAGCAGTTCTTC. Translation: CSARARSGGAPHEQFF.

V is TRBV15 and J is TRBJ2-3; no definite D call. The germline V gene has CDR1 LNHNV and CDR2 YYDKDF (reference sequence). CDR3 size: 20 residues. Deletions cut 0 bases from V and 4 bases from J, with 26 bases between. The CDR3 sequence is CATSRDPSSVRAGGADTQYF. For the CDR3, the DNA is TGTGCCACCAGCAGAGATCCCTCTTCCGTTAGGGCAGGCGGCGCAGATACGCAGTATTTT.

J is TRBJ2-5 and V is TRBV7-9, with a weak D call TRBD2 (6 bases). The CDR3 covers 17 residues. Germline V lookup: CDR1 SEHNR, CDR2 FQNEAQ (reference sequence). Deletions cut 4 bases from V and 2 bases from J, with 20 bases between. The CDR3 region has the DNA TGTGCCAGCAGCTCCGGGACTCCACTAACCTTACAAGAGACCCAGTACTTC. Translated, it gives CASSSGTPLTLQETQYF.

The chain uses TRBV25-1 and TRBJ1-6; 8 positions agree with TRBD1. CDR1 MGHDK and CDR2 SYGVNS come from the germline V gene. This CDR3 comprises 14 residues. The V segment lost 6 bases and the J segment 9 bases; nucleotides outside the gene matches: 7. Here the CDR3 DNA reads TGTGCCAGCAGCCCGACAGGGGTAGGTTCACCCCTCCACTTT. Its protein is CASSPTGVGSPLHF.

This clonotype was counted once. The genes are TRBV30 and TRBJ2-6; D remains unclear. V was trimmed by 4 bases and J by 3 bases, leaving 16 bases between them. In germline, CDR1 is GTSNPN, CDR2 SVGIG (reference sequence). CDR3 length equals 16 residues. Here the CDR3 reads CAWTPMGQGGANVLTF. Written as DNA, the CDR3 is TGTGCCTGGACCCCCATGGGTCAAGGTGGGGCCAACGTCCTGACTTTC.

Here the CDR3 DNA reads TGCAGCGTTGACGGGTGGGCTTTCTTT. Translation gives CSVDGWAFF. The chain carries TRBV29-1 and TRBJ1-1; D gene uncertain. This CDR3 spans 9 amino acids. The V and J ends lost 3 bases and 11 bases respectively, with 7 bases between them. Germline CDR1 is SQVTM and CDR2 is ANQGSEA.

J is TRBJ2-4 and V is TRBV7-2; 8 nucleotides align to TRBD2. V trimming: 5 bases; J trimming: 2 bases; junction bases outside the gene matches: 14. Germline CDR1 and CDR2: SGHTA and FQGNSA. This CDR3 is 18 amino acids long. The CDR3: CASSPASLGGATKNIQYF. CDR3 sequence (DNA): TGTGCCAGCAGCCCCGCAAGTCTCGGGGGGGCAACCAAAAACATTCAGTACTTC.

This clonotype was picked up one time. This chain links TRBV7-2 with TRBJ1-6; no definite D call. V was cut by 2 bases and J by 9 bases, with 11 bases left in between. CDR3 size: 14 residues. Per the germline V gene, CDR1 is SGHTA and CDR2 is FQGNSA. CDR3 loop: CASSLLGSASPLHF. The CDR3 DNA reads TGTGCCAGCAGCTTATTGGGGAGCGCTTCACCCCTCCACTTT.

V is TRBV3-1 and J is TRBJ2-1, with TRBD2 matching 8 bases. Germline CDR1 and CDR2: LGHDT and YNNKEL (reference sequence). Unmatched junction bases numbered 12, after V lost 5 bases and J lost 9 bases. The CDR3 runs 15 residues. CDR3 in amino acids: CASSTRTAGRGEQFF. The CDR3 DNA sequence: TGTGCCAGCAGCACCCGGACTGCCGGGAGGGGTGAGCAGTTCTTC.

This clonotype came up a few times. This clone may be a read error of a much larger clone one base away. The rearrangement links TRBV27 to TRBJ2-1; a possible D gene is TRBD2 (6 bases). Germline assignment: CDR1 MNHEY and CDR2 SMNVEV (reference sequence). Deletions cut 6 bases from V and 0 bases from J, with 12 bases between. The CDR3 totals 15 residues. CDR3: CASSRGRGSYNEQFF. The CDR3 DNA follows: TGTGCCAGCAGCCGGGGGAGAGGCTCCTACAATGAGCAGTTCTTC.

The chain joins TRBV28 to TRBJ2-7; D is perhaps TRBD1 (5 bases). Judging by the DNA end, TRBJ2-5 fits better; the J call may be wrong. Germline loops: CDR1 MDHEN, CDR2 SYDVKM. This CDR3 is 13 amino acids long. The CDR3 region has the DNA TGTGCCAGCAGTTCCATGGACCAGGGGACCCAGTACTTC. Encoded protein: CASSSMDQGTQYF.

The rearrangement links TRBV18 to TRBJ2-1; 7 bases are shared with TRBD1. Germline V lookup: CDR1 KGHSH, CDR2 LQKENI. There are 14 residues in the CDR3. Trimming took 3 bases from V and 5 from J; bases not matched to a gene: 4. This chain's CDR3 is CASSPETGNNEQFF. In DNA, the CDR3 is TGTGCCAGCTCACCTGAGACAGGGAACAATGAGCAGTTCTTC.

This chain links TRBV19 with TRBJ2-7; 8 bases are shared with TRBD1. V lost 5 bases to trimming and J lost 3 bases; unmatched junction nucleotides: 6. Germline-derived CDR1 and CDR2 are LNHDA and SQIVND (reference sequence). CDR3 length: 14 residues. CDR3 nucleotides: TGTGCCAGTAGTTACCAGGGGGCCCACTACGAGCAGTACTTC. Protein product: CASSYQGAHYEQYF.

This rearrangement joins TRBV6-6 to TRBJ2-1; D is uncertain. The J call may not be correct, given that the DNA end is closer to TRBJ2-7. The CDR3 runs 14 residues. Germline assignment: CDR1 MNHNY and CDR2 SVGAGI (reference sequence). This chain's CDR3 is CASSYGATYNEQYF. CDR3 DNA sequence: TGTGCCAGCAGTTACGGCGCAACCTACAATGAGCAGTACTTC.

The V and J genes are TRBV9 and TRBJ2-1, with 9 bases identical to TRBD2. Germline trimming cut 0 bases from V and 8 bases from J; bases unmatched to any gene: 6. The V gene's germline CDR1 is SGDLS and CDR2 YYNGEE. The CDR3 spans 15 residues. The CDR3 sequence is CASSVEAGLAYEQFF. CDR3 coding DNA: TGTGCCAGCAGCGTAGAGGCGGGACTAGCATATGAGCAGTTCTTC.

This rearrangement joins TRBV6-6 to TRBJ2-7; no clear D gene. The CDR3 is 13 residues long. Germline CDR1 MNHNY, CDR2 SVGAGI (reference sequence). With 2 bases removed from V and 2 bases from J, the gap between germline ends came to 7 bases. CDR3 nucleotides: TGTGCCAGCAGTTACGAGACGGCCTACGAGCAGTACTTC. Protein product: CASSYETAYEQYF.

This clonotype appeared many times. The chain is built from TRBV6-2 or TRBV6-3 and TRBJ1-6; 10 bases line up with TRBD1. Germline trimming cut 5 bases from V and 6 bases from J; bases unmatched to any gene: 4. This CDR3 contains 15 residues. CDR1 MNHEY and CDR2 SVGEGT come from the germline V gene. CDR3 DNA: TGTGCCAGCAGTGACCGGACAGGGGGTAATTCACCCCTCCACTTT. Translated: CASSDRTGGNSPLHF.

This chain links TRBV27 with TRBJ2-3; D gene ambiguous. Per germline, CDR1 MNHEY and CDR2 SMNVEV (reference sequence). V lost 4 bases and J 6 bases, leaving 11 bases between the germline ends. This CDR3 is 13 amino acids long. Here the CDR3 DNA reads TGTGCCAGCAGTTCCACTGGGTGGGATACGCAGTATTTT. It translates to CASSSTGWDTQYF.

CDR3 residues: CASSLRETKDTQYF. As DNA, the CDR3 is TGTGCCAGCAGCCTTAGGGAAACCAAAGATACGCAGTATTTT. The chain links TRBV28 to TRBJ2-3, with D hard to call. Deletions cut 6 bases from V and 5 bases from J, with 15 bases between. This CDR3 comprises 14 residues. Germline lookup yields CDR1 MDHEN and CDR2 SYDVKM.